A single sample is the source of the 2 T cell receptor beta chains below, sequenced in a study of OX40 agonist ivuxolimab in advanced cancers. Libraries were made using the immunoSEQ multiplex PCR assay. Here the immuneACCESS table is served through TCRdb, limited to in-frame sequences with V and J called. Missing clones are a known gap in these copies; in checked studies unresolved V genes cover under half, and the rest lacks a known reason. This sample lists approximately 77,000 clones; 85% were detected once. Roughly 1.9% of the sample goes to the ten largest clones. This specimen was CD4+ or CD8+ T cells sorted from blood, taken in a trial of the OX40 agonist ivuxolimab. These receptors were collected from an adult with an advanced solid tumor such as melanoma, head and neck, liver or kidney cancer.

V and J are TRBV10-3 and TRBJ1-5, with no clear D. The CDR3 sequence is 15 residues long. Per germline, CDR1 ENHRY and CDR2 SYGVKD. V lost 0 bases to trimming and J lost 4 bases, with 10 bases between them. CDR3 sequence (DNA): TGTGCCATCAGTGAGTCAGGGAACGTGAATCAGCCCCAGCATTTT. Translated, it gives CAISESGNVNQPQHF.

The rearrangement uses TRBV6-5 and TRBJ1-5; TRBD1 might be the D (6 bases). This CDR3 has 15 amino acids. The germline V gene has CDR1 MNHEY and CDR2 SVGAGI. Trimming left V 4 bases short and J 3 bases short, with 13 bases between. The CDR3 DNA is TGTGCCAGCAGTTTAGGAACAGGGCTCAATCAGCCCCAGCATTTT. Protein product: CASSLGTGLNQPQHF.